This passage covers 28 T cell receptor beta chains from one sample sequenced in a study of T cell responses to AZD1222 COVID-19 vaccine. Clones were read by immunoSEQ multiplex PCR, and TCRdb kept only the in-frame ones, dropping some. Among some 100,000 clones listed, approximately 91% were seen once. This sample comprised peripheral blood, obtained on day 0 of AZD1222 vaccination. Every receptor here comes from an adult in good health.

The J gene is TRBJ1-1, the V gene TRBV3-1 (or the pseudogene TRBV3-2); D ambiguous. The germline gives CDR1 LGHDT, CDR2 YNNKEL (reference sequence). V shed 4 bases and J shed 6 bases, with 9 bases lying between them. CDR3 length equals 12 residues. CDR3 region: CASSPSTAEAFF. CDR3 sequence (DNA): TGTGCCAGCAGCCCCAGCACGGCTGAAGCTTTCTTT.

In this sample, this clone turned up once. At one boundary the junction diverges from the germline segment, which might be a read error. V and J are TRBV11-3 and TRBJ1-1; 7 bases agree with TRBD1. The CDR3 totals 13 residues. Germline V lookup: CDR1 SGHNT, CDR2 YENEEA. Written as DNA, the CDR3 is TGTGCCAGCAGTTCGGGACAGAACGCTGAAGCTTTCTTT. Protein product: CASSSGQNAEAFF.

CDR3 nucleotide sequence: TGTGCCACCCGGACCCCCGCGGAGACCCAGTACTTC. This translates into CATRTPAETQYF. V and J are TRBV10-3 and TRBJ2-5; D uncertain. Looked up from germline, CDR1 is ENHRY and CDR2 is SYGVKD. V shed 10 bases and J shed 5 bases, with 14 bases lying between them. The CDR3 loop spans 12 amino acids.

The chain couples TRBV9 to TRBJ1-2; D ambiguous. The CDR3 sequence is 13 residues long. Germline V CDR1 and CDR2: SGDLS, YYNGEE. V shed 3 bases and J shed 2 bases, with 8 bases lying between them. The CDR3 coding sequence is TGTGCCAGCAGCGGACCCTTGAACTATGGCTACACCTTC. It yields the protein CASSGPLNYGYTF.

The CDR3 region is CASGTASLGNTEAFF. DNA of the CDR3: TGCGCCAGCGGGACAGCTTCCCTGGGGAACACTGAAGCTTTCTTT. V usage is TRBV5-1 and J usage is TRBJ1-1; 7 positions agree with TRBD1. V trimming: 7 bases; J trimming: 1 base; junction bases outside the gene matches: 10. Germline V gene data show CDR1 as SGHRS and CDR2 as YFSETQ. This CDR3 is 15 amino acids long.

This clone was picked up one time. V is TRBV7-2 and J is TRBJ2-1; TRBD2 aligns across 9 bases. J was trimmed by 4 bases and V by 2 bases; bases with no gene match: 6. The CDR3 runs to 16 residues. CDR1 SGHTA and CDR2 FQGNSA come from the germline V gene. CDR3 amino acids: CASSLSSSGVYNEQFF. CDR3 coding DNA: TGTGCCAGCAGCTTAAGTTCTAGCGGGGTTTACAATGAGCAGTTCTTC.

The chain recombines TRBV3-1 (or the pseudogene TRBV3-2) with TRBJ2-2; D is undetermined. Trimming pared 1 base from V and 1 base from J, leaving 13 bases between. The germline gives CDR1 LGHDT, CDR2 YNNKEL (reference sequence). The CDR3 length is 17 residues. The CDR3 loop is CASSQVWHIKNTGELFF. CDR3 in DNA: TGTGCCAGCAGCCAAGTGTGGCATATCAAGAACACCGGGGAGCTGTTTTTT.

This chain joins TRBV28 and TRBJ2-5; no clear D gene. V lost 5 bases and J lost 5, with 12 bases in between. Germline V CDR1 and CDR2: MDHEN, SYDVKM. The CDR3 runs 13 residues. Here the CDR3 DNA reads TGTGCCAGCAGTGGATCCATGAGGGAGACCCAGTACTTC. It codes for CASSGSMRETQYF.

The gene calls are TRBV5-4 and TRBJ2-3; D not certain. Trimming left V 4 bases short and J 4 bases short, with 16 bases between. This CDR3 contains 15 residues. Germline CDR1 and CDR2: SGHNT and YYREEE (reference sequence). The CDR3 sequence: CASSVAPAKADTQYF. The CDR3 nucleotides are TGTGCCAGCAGCGTAGCCCCAGCGAAGGCAGATACGCAGTATTTT.

The chain recombines TRBV27 with TRBJ1-1; maybe TRBD1 (5 bases). The V end lost 2 bases, the J end lost 1 base, and 8 bases lay between the germline ends. The V gene's germline CDR1 is MNHEY and CDR2 SMNVEV (reference sequence). The CDR3 contains 14 residues. CDR3 nucleotides: TGTGCCAGCAGTTTAATCGGGGGGAACACTGAAGCTTTCTTT. Its translation is CASSLIGGNTEAFF.

This chain joins TRBV27 and TRBJ2-1; no firm D call. V lost 6 bases and J lost 0, with 12 bases in between. Germline CDR1 is MNHEY and CDR2 is SMNVEV (reference sequence). The CDR3 spans 15 residues. The CDR3 sequence is CASSPVRSSYNEQFF. CDR3 sequence (DNA): TGTGCCAGCAGCCCCGTGCGGAGCTCCTACAATGAGCAGTTCTTC.

The rearrangement joins TRBV19 to TRBJ2-1; D is ambiguous. V lost 1 base to trimming and J lost 5 bases, with 12 bases between them. The CDR3 is made up of 15 amino acids. The germline CDR1 and CDR2 sequences are LNHDA and SQIVND (reference sequence). In DNA, the CDR3 is TGTGCCAGTAGTATAGGGCTAGTGATAAACAATGAGCAGTTCTTC. Amino acids: CASSIGLVINNEQFF.

This rearrangement joins TRBV18 to TRBJ2-3, with no clear D. V shed 4 bases and J shed 3 bases, with 8 bases lying between them. The CDR3 has 13 residues. Germline CDR1 is KGHSH and CDR2 is LQKENI. Here the CDR3 reads CASSRAITDTQYF. The CDR3 bases are TGTGCCAGCTCACGTGCTATAACAGATACGCAGTATTTT.

The chain carries TRBV29-1 and TRBJ2-1; 7 bases match TRBD2. From germline, CDR1 is SQVTM and CDR2 ANQGSEA. The CDR3 consists of 14 residues. V lost 7 bases to trimming and J lost 12 bases; unmatched junction nucleotides: 18. CDR3 sequence: CSGSQIAGSKGQFF. CDR3 DNA sequence: TGCAGCGGAAGCCAGATAGCGGGTTCCAAAGGGCAGTTCTTC.

V and J are TRBV10-3 and TRBJ1-1, with a tentative D call TRBD1 (5 bases). CDR1 is ENHRY and CDR2 is SYGVKD in the germline V gene. V was shortened by 3 bases and J by 3 bases, with 8 bases between the two germline ends. The CDR3 is made up of 13 amino acids. The CDR3 bases are TGTGCCATCAGTGATCTGGGGGACACTGAAGCTTTCTTT. This translates into CAISDLGDTEAFF.

The rearrangement links TRBV6-5 to TRBJ2-7; a weak D match, TRBD1 (7 bases). CDR1 and CDR2 (germline): MNHEY, SVGAGI. This CDR3 comprises 16 residues. Trimming removed 0 bases at V and 2 bases at J, with 14 bases between. The CDR3 nucleotides are TGTGCCAGCAGTTACTCGCGACAGGGACTCCCCTACGAGCAGTACTTC. Its translation: CASSYSRQGLPYEQYF.

The genes are TRBV7-3 and TRBJ1-1; 8 bases fit TRBD1. This CDR3 region has 15 residues. V trimming: 0 bases; J trimming: 7 bases; junction bases outside the gene matches: 7. Germline CDR1 SGHTA, CDR2 FQGTGA. The CDR3 coding sequence is TGTGCCAGCAGCTTAACCAGGGACAGGCCCCTTGAAGCTTTCTTT. It codes for CASSLTRDRPLEAFF.

This chain joins TRBV2 and TRBJ2-1; 11 bases match TRBD2. The CDR3 consists of 15 residues. Losses at the gene ends were 6 bases for V and 7 bases for J; bases not matched to a gene: 8. CDR1 SNHLY and CDR2 FYNNEI come from the germline V gene. The CDR3 DNA reads as TGTGCCAGCAGGTCAACTCGGACTAGCGGGAATGAGCAGTTCTTC. Amino acid sequence: CASRSTRTSGNEQFF.

The chain has TRBV2 and TRBJ2-3, with 14 bases that match TRBD2. Per the germline V gene, CDR1 is SNHLY and CDR2 is FYNNEI. The ends lost 7 bases at V and 6 bases at J; junction bases unmatched: 6. This CDR3 spans 15 amino acids. This chain's CDR3 is CASTRLAGGPDTQYF. The CDR3, as DNA: TGTGCCAGCACCCGACTAGCGGGGGGGCCTGATACGCAGTATTTT.

The chain couples TRBV7-9 to TRBJ1-1; no clear D. The CDR3 contains 13 residues. The V end was cut by 2 bases, the J end by 1 base, with 5 bases between. Germline lookup yields CDR1 SEHNR and CDR2 FQNEAQ (reference sequence). The CDR3 region is CASSLTENTEAFF. CDR3 DNA sequence: TGTGCCAGCAGCTTAACCGAGAACACTGAAGCTTTCTTT. The full variable domain, in which reference TRBV7-9 and TRBJ1-1 provide the parts outside the CDR3, is DTGVSQNPRHKITKRGQNVTFRCDPISEHNRLYWYRQTLGQGPEFLTYFQNEAQLEKSRLLSDRFSAERPKGSFSTLEIQRTEQGDSAMYLCASSLTENTEAFFGQGTRLTVV.

This sequence joins TRBV2 and TRBJ1-1; TRBD1 aligns across 7 bases. The V gene end was trimmed by 6 bases and the J gene end by 4 bases; junction bases not matched to a gene: 11. The CDR3 is made up of 15 amino acids. The germline V gene encodes CDR1 SNHLY and CDR2 FYNNEI. The CDR3 is CASSNLQGWGTEAFF. CDR3 nucleotides: TGTGCCAGCAGCAACCTACAGGGGTGGGGCACTGAAGCTTTCTTT.

The chain carries TRBV28 and TRBJ1-3; D remains ambiguous. Germline CDR1 reads MDHEN; CDR2 reads SYDVKM. Deletions cut 7 bases from V and 2 bases from J, with 12 bases between. This CDR3 is built from 14 residues. The DNA of the CDR3 is TGTGCCAGCATCAACGGGATTCCTGGAAACACCATATATTTT. Protein: CASINGIPGNTIYF.

This rearrangement joins TRBV7-9 to TRBJ2-7; D is ambiguous. Germline V gene data show CDR1 as SEHNR and CDR2 as FQNEAQ (reference sequence). There are 15 residues in the CDR3. The V gene lost 5 bases and the J gene lost 0 bases, with 14 bases spanning the gap. CDR3 coding DNA: TGTGCCAGCAGCCCCGAGGCTTGGCGCTCCTACGAGCAGTACTTC. This gives the protein CASSPEAWRSYEQYF. Combining the CDR3 with reference TRBV7-9 and TRBJ2-7 gives the whole variable domain DTGVSQNPRHKITKRGQNVTFRCDPISEHNRLYWYRQTLGQGPEFLTYFQNEAQLEKSRLLSDRFSAERPKGSFSTLEIQRTEQGDSAMYLCASSPEAWRSYEQYFGPGTRLTVT.

The chain carries TRBV5-4 and TRBJ2-7; D remains unclear. CDR3 length equals 13 residues. CDR1 and CDR2 (germline): SGHNT, YYREEE (reference sequence). Trimming removed 4 bases at V and 0 bases at J, with 8 bases between. This CDR3 reads CASSPGDSYEQYV. The CDR3 DNA sequence: TGTGCCAGCAGCCCTGGGGACTCCTACGAGCAGTACGTC.

The rearrangement joins TRBV11-2 to TRBJ2-3, with D tentatively TRBD2 (5 bases). CDR3 size: 15 residues. Germline CDR1 SGHAT, CDR2 FQNNGV. Trimming took 3 bases from V and 0 from J, leaving 10 bases between them. The CDR3 DNA sequence: TGTGCCAGCAGCTTCGGCGAGGGTAGCACAGATACGCAGTATTTT. Its translation is CASSFGEGSTDTQYF.

V is TRBV7-2 and J is TRBJ2-7; 7 bases line up with TRBD1. Germline loops: CDR1 SGHTA, CDR2 FQGNSA. Trimming took 1 base from V and 6 from J; bases not matched to a gene: 9. There are 15 residues in the CDR3. The CDR3 DNA is TGTGCCAGCAGCTTAGAGGGGACAGTTCTGTCCGAGCAGTACTTC. Translation gives CASSLEGTVLSEQYF.

The chain recombines TRBV5-5 with TRBJ2-3, with D perhaps matching TRBD2 (6 bases). The CDR3 extends over 20 amino acids. CDR1 SGHKS and CDR2 YYEKEE come from the germline V gene (reference sequence). The ends were cut back, 6 bases at V and 1 base at J, with 30 bases in the middle. CDR3 DNA: TGTGCCAGCATGGGTGGGGGGACGTATCGGCGCGGGGACCGCACAGATACGCAGTATTTT. Protein product: CASMGGGTYRRGDRTDTQYF. Combining the CDR3 with reference TRBV5-5 and TRBJ2-3 gives the whole variable domain DAGVTQSPTHLIKTRGQQVTLRCSPISGHKSVSWYQQVLGQGPQFIFQYYEKEERGRGNFPDRFSARQFPNYSSELNVNALLLGDSALYLCASMGGGTYRRGDRTDTQYFGPGTRLTVL.

The chain is built from TRBV5-5 and TRBJ2-3; TRBD1 might be the D (7 bases). The CDR3 is made up of 15 amino acids. Trimming removed 3 bases from V and 5 bases from J, with 16 bases in between. Germline V lookup: CDR1 SGHKS, CDR2 YYEKEE (reference sequence). CDR3 bases: TGTGCCAGCAGCTCCCCGGACAGGCGGGAAGATACGCAGTATTTT. It codes for CASSSPDRREDTQYF. Using reference TRBV5-5 and TRBJ2-3 for the parts outside the CDR3, the full variable domain is DAGVTQSPTHLIKTRGQQVTLRCSPISGHKSVSWYQQVLGQGPQFIFQYYEKEERGRGNFPDRFSARQFPNYSSELNVNALLLGDSALYLCASSSPDRREDTQYFGPGTRLTVL.